The source of this T cell receptor (beta chain) is a study of blood T cell repertoires in COVID-19. Study-wide context: Samples of COVID-19 (acute and convalescent) were obtained from the United States, Italy and Spain.

Here immunoSEQ multiplex PCR was the method, and the copy in TCRdb shows in-frame clones only, minus some. Here the sample spans hundreds of thousands of clones, roughly 90% being singletons. With 0 bases removed from V and 7 bases from J, the gap between germline ends came to 12 bases. This CDR3 region has 15 residues. The germline V gene has CDR1 LGHNA and CDR2 YSLEER. The chain employs TRBV4-3 and TRBJ1-4, with TRBD1 as a possible D gene (5 bases). Material: peripheral blood. The source of this sequence is a man in his late teens or twenties with active or convalescent COVID-19. CDR3 loop: CASSQDTGVGEKLFF. DNA for the CDR3: TGCGCCAGCAGCCAAGATACGGGGGTGGGTGAAAAACTGTTTTTT.